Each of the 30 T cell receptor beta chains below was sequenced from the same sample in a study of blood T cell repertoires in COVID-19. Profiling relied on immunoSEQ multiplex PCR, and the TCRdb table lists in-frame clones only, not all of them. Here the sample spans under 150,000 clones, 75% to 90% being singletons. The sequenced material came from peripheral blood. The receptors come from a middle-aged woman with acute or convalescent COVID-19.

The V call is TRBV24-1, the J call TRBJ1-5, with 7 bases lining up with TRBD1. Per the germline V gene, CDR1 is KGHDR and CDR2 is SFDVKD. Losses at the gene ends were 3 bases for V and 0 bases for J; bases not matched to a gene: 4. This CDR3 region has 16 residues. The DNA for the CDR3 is TGTGCCACCAGTGATCAGGGGGTGGATAGCAATCAGCCCCAGCATTTT. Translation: CATSDQGVDSNQPQHF.

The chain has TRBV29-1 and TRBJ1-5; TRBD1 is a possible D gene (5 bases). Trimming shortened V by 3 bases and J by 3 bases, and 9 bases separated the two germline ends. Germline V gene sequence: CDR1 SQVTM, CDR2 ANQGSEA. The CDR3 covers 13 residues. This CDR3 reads CSVDGGNNQPQHF. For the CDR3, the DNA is TGCAGCGTTGATGGGGGGAACAATCAGCCCCAGCATTTT.

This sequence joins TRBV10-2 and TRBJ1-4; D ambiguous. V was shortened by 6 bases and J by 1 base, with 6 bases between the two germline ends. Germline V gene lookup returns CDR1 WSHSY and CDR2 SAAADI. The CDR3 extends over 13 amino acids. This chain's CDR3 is CASRGGTNEKLFF. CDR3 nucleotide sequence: TGCGCCAGCAGAGGAGGAACTAATGAAAAACTGTTTTTT.

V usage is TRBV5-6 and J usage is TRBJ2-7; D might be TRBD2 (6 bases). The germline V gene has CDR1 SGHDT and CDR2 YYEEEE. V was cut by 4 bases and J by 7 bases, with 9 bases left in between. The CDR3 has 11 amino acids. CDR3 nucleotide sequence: TGTGCCAGCAGCCTGGGGAGGGAGCAGTACTTC. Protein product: CASSLGREQYF. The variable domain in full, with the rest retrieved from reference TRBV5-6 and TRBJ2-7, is DAGVTQSPTHLIKTRGQQVTLRCSPKSGHDTVSWYQQALGQGPQFIFQYYEEEERQRGNFPDRFSGHQFPNYSSELNVNALLLGDSALYLCASSLGREQYFGPGTRLTVT.

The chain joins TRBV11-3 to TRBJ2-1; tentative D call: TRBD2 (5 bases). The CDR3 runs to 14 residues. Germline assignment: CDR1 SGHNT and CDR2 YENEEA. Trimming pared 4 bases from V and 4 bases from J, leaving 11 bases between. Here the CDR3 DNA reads TGTGCCAGCAGCTCGGGGTCCCAATACAATGAGCAGTTCTTC. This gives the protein CASSSGSQYNEQFF.

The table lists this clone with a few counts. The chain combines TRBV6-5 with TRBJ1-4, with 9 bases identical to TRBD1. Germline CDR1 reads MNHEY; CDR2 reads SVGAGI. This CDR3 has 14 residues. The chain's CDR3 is CAVDRGRTNEKLFF. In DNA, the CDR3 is TGTGCAGTTGACAGGGGGAGAACTAATGAAAAACTGTTTTTT.

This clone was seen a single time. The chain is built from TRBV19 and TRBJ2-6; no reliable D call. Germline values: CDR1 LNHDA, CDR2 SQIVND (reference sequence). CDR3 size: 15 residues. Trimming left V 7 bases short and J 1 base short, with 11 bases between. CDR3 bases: TGTGCCAGTAAACAACTAAAATCTGGGGCCAACGTCCTGACTTTC. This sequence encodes CASKQLKSGANVLTF. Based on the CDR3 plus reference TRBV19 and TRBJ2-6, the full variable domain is DGGITQSPKYLFRKEGQNVTLSCEQNLNHDAMYWYRQDPGQGLRLIYYSQIVNDFQKGDIAEGYSVSREKKESFPLTVTSAQKNPTAFYLCASKQLKSGANVLTFGAGSRLTVL.

The CDR3 sequence: CASSRDRDLYEQYF. CDR3 nucleotide sequence: TGTGCCAGCAGCCGGGACAGGGACCTCTACGAGCAGTACTTC. V usage is TRBV2 and J usage is TRBJ2-7, with 9 bases lining up with TRBD1. CDR1 and CDR2 from the germline V gene are SNHLY and FYNNEI. The V and J ends lost 6 bases and 3 bases, in that order; junction bases with no gene match: 6. The CDR3 spans 14 residues.

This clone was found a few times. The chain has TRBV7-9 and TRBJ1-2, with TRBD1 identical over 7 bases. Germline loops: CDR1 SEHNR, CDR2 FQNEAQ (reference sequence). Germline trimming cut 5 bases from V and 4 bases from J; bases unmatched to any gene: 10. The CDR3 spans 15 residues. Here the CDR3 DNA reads TGTGCCAGCAGCCCCCGACAGGGTTTGGGCTATGGCTACACCTTC. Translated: CASSPRQGLGYGYTF.

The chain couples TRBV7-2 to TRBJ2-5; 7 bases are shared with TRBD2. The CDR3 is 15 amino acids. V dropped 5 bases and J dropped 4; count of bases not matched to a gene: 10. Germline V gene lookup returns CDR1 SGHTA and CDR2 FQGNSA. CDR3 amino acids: CASSPSGLDRETQYF. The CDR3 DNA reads TGTGCCAGCAGCCCTAGCGGACTAGATCGAGAGACCCAGTACTTC. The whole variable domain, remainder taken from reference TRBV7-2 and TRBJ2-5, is GAGVSQSPSNKVTEKGKDVELRCDPISGHTALYWYRQSLGQGLEFLIYFQGNSAPDKSGLPSDRFSAERTGGSVSTLTIQRTQQEDSAVYLCASSPSGLDRETQYFGPGTRLLVL.

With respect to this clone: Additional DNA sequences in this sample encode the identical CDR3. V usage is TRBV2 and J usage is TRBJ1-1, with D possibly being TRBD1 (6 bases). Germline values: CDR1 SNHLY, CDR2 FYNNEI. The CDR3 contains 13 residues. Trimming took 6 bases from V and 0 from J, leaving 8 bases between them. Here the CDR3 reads CASSGQMNTEAFF. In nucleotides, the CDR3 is TGTGCCAGCAGCGGACAGATGAACACTGAAGCTTTCTTT.

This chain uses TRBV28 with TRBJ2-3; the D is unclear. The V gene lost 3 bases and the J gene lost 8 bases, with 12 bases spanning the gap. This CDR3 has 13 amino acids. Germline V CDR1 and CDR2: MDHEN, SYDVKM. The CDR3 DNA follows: TGTGCCAGCAGTTTCCTACACAGTGGTACGCAGTATTTT. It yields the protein CASSFLHSGTQYF.

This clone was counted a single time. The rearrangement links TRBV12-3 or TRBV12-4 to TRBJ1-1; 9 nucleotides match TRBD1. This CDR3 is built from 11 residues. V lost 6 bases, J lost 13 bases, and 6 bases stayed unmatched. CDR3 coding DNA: TGTGCCAGCAGCGACAGGGGGGACGTTTTCTTT. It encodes CASSDRGDVFF.

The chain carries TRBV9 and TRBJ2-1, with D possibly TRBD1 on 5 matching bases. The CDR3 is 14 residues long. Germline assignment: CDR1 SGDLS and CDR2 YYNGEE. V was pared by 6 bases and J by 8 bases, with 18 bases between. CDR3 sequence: CASTLGSWGDEQFF. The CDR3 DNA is TGTGCCAGCACCTTGGGATCTTGGGGCGATGAGCAGTTCTTC.

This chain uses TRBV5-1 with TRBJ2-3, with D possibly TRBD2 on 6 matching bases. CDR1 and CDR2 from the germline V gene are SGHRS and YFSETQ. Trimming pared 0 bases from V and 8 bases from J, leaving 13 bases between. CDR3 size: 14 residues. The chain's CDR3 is CASSLALGGITQYF. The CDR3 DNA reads TGCGCCAGCAGCTTGGCCCTAGGAGGGATTACGCAGTATTTT.

The CDR3 nucleotides read TGTGCCAGCCTACCAGGGGATAAGCCGGGACTAGCGGGGGGATATACGCAGTATTTT. This sequence encodes CASLPGDKPGLAGGYTQYF. The chain has TRBV6-4 and TRBJ2-3, with 15 positions matching TRBD2. Germline assignment: CDR1 MRHNA and CDR2 SNTAGT. The CDR3 sequence is 19 residues long. Losses at the gene ends were 8 bases for V and 7 bases for J; bases not matched to a gene: 19.

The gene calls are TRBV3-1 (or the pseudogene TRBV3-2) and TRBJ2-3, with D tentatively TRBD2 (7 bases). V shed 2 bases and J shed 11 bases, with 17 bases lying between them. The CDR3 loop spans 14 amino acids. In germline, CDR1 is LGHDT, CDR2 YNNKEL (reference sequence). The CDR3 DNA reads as TGTGCCAGCAGCCAATCTCGGGGGCGGGGGAGGCAGTATTTT. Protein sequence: CASSQSRGRGRQYF.

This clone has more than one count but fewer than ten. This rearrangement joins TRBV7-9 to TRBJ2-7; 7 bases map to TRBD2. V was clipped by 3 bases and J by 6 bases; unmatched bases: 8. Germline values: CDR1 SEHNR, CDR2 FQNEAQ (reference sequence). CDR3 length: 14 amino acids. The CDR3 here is CASSLTNPGGEQYF. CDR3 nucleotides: TGTGCCAGCAGCTTGACTAATCCGGGGGGCGAGCAGTACTTC.

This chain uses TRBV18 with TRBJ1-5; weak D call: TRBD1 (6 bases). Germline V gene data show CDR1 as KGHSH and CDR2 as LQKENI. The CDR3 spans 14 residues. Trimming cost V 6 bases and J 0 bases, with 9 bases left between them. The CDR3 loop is CASSHRDSNQPQHF. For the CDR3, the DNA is TGTGCCAGCTCGCACAGGGATAGCAATCAGCCCCAGCATTTT.

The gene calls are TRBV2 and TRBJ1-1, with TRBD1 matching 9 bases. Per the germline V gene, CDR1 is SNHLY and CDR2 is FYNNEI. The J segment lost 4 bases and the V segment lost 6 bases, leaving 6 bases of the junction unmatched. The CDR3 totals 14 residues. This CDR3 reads CASRQRTGATEAFF. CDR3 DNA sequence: TGTGCCAGCAGACAGAGGACAGGGGCCACTGAAGCTTTCTTT.

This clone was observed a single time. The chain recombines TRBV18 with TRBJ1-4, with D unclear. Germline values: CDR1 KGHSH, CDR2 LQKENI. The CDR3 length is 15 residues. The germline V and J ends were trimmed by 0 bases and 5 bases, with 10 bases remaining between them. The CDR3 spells CASSPPTGRNEKLFF. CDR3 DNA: TGTGCCAGCTCACCACCGACGGGGAGGAATGAAAAACTGTTTTTT.

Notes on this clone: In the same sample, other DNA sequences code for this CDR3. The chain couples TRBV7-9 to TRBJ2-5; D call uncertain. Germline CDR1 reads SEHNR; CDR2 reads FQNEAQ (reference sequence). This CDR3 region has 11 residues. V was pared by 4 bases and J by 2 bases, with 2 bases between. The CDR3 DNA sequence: TGTGCCAGCAGCTCGCAAGAGACCCAGTACTTC. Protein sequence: CASSSQETQYF.

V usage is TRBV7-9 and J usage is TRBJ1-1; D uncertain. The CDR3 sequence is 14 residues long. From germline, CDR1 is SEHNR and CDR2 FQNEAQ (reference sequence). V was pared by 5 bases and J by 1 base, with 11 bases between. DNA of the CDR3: TGTGCCAGCAGCCTTAGTGGTCAGAACACTGAAGCTTTCTTT. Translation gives CASSLSGQNTEAFF.

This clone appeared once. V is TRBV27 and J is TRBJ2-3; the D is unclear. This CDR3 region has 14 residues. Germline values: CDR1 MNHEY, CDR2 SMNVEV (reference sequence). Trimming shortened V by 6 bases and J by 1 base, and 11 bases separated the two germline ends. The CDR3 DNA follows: TGTGCCAGCAGAGTGACACGAGGCACAGATACGCAGTATTTT. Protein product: CASRVTRGTDTQYF.

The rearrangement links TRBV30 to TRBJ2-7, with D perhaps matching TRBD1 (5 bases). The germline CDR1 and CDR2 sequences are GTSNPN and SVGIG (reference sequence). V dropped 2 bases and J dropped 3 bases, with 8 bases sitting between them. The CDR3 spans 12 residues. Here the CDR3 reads CAWSTTVYEQYF. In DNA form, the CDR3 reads TGTGCCTGGAGTACGACAGTCTACGAGCAGTACTTC.

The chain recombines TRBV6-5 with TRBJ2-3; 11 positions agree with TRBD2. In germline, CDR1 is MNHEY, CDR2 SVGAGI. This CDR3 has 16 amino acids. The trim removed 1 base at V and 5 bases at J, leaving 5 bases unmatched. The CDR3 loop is CASSYLAGGRRDTQYF. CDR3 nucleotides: TGTGCCAGCAGTTACTTAGCGGGGGGGCGGAGAGATACGCAGTATTTT.

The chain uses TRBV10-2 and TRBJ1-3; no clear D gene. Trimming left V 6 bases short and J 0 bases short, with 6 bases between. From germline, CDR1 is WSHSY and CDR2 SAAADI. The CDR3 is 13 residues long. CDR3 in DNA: TGCGCCAGCAGGTCCGGCTCTGGAAACACCATATATTTT. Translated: CASRSGSGNTIYF.

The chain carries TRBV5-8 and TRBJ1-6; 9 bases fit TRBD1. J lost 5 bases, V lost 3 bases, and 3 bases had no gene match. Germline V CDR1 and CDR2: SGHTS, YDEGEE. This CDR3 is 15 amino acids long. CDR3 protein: CASSSGTGNNSPLHF. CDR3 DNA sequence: TGTGCCAGCAGCTCCGGGACAGGGAATAATTCACCCCTCCACTTT.

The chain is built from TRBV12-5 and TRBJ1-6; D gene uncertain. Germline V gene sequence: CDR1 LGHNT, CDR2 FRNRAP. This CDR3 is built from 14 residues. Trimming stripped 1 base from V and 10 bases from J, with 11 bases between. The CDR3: CASGLGTEGSPLHF. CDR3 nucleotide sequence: TGTGCTAGTGGTTTGGGAACGGAGGGCTCACCCCTCCACTTT.

CDR3 region: CASSNRDRGVSPLHF. CDR3 nucleotide sequence: TGTGCCAGCAGTAACCGGGACAGGGGTGTTTCACCCCTCCACTTT. The V call is TRBV6-5, the J call TRBJ1-6; 10 bases are shared with TRBD1. Germline values: CDR1 MNHEY, CDR2 SVGAGI. This CDR3 region has 15 residues. Germline trimming cut 5 bases from V and 9 bases from J; bases unmatched to any gene: 7.